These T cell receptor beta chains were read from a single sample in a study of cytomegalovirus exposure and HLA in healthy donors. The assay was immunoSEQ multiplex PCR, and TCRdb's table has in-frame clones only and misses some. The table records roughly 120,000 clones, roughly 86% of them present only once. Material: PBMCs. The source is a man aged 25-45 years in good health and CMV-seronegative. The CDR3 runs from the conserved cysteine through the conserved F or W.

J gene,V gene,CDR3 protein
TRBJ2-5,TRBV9,CASSPGRDREGGGQETQYF
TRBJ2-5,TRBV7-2,CASSLAKEFEIQETQYF
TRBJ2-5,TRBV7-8,CASRGTRGETQYF
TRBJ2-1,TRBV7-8,CASSLGWQGYNEQFF
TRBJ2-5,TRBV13,CASSLGGGRPWKTQYF
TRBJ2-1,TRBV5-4,CASSLGGAGAPYNEQFF
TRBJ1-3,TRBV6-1,CASSERQGIGNTIYF
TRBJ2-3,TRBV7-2,CASSLSSSGGAVDTQYF
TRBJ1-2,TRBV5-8,CASSQEGRWGYTF
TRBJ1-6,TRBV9,CASSGDWNSPLHF
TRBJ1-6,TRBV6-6,CASIRGYNSPLHF
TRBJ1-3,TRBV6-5,CASSYAGSSGNTIYF
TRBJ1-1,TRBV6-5,CASSIQGNTEAFF
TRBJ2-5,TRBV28,CASSSVALETQYF
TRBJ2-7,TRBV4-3,CASSHRTGDTYEQYF
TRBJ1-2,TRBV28,CATQGGEGHPYGYTF
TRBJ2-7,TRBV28,CASSFPSSRRGHYEQYF
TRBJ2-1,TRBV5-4,CASRPAGGLRVRTEQFF
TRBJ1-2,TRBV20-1,CSAEMSSGYTF
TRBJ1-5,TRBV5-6,CASSYGQGGQPQHF
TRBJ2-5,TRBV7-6,CASSSRQGPQETQYF
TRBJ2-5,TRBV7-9,CASSLGLEETQYF
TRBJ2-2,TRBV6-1,CATGQGITGELFF
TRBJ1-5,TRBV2,CASRPYGLAQPQHF
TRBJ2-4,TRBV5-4,CASSYTSGGAIAKNIQYF
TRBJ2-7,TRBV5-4,CASSLGSHSSYEQYF
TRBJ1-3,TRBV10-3,CAIYSGRGTGNTIYF
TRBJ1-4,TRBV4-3,CASSPGQGTNEKLFF
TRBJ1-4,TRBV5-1,CASSRGGASLNEKLFF
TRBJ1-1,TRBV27,CASSITGASTEAFF